This TCR beta chain was sequenced during a study of blood T cells in healthy people across ages (dated by TCRdb to about 2015). General notes on the study: Template switching captured roughly one uniquely barcoded TCR beta cDNA molecule per two T cells in model experiments. For two donors (one aged 18 to 29 and one aged 80 or older), the study analyzed two additional independent replicas of 1 million unique cDNA reads from the same blood draw. Using deep sequencing normalized with unique cDNA molecular identifiers, the study measured how TCR beta repertoire diversity changes with age. Four age groups were formed from the donors: young (average 16 years), middle-aged (less than 40), aged (under 70) and long-lived (roughly 88). To avoid experimental bias, donors of different ages were randomly spread across the sequencing lanes. Points the paper makes about the study in general: Compared with the aged group, more naive CD4+ T cells, fewer expanded clones and increased TCR diversity were shown by the long-lived group, suggesting age selection. Donor CMV infection status was unknown, potentially confounding age-related changes in expanded clonotypes. Estimates of total diversity based on one million sequenced T cells were considered lower bounds and underestimates. As age increased, observed TCR beta diversity per million T cells dropped in a roughly linear way, and a significant reduction was already evident by age about 40. Bulk unsorted PBMC profiling prevented conclusive comparison of naive and antigen-experienced compartments. A strong correlation was found between observed TCR beta diversity and the percentage of naive T cells measured by flow cytometry.

With regard to this clonotype: It lacks a known antigen. No much larger clone is present one base from it, and per-base qualities are unavailable.

The CDR3 spans 15 residues, from the cysteine through the phenylalanine. The sequence is cut down to CDR3 DNA, 45 bases in frame from base 1. The junction carries 16 bases between V and J, which are trimmed by 3 bases and 10 bases respectively. The 40 or so donors, aged about 6 to 95 years, were systemically healthy Caucasian individuals from Russia. Each donor gave approximately 9.3 milliliters of peripheral blood, collected into EDTA-treated Vacutainer tubes. Ficoll-Paque density-gradient centrifugation was used to isolate PBMCs, with at least 6.5 million per sample. Trizol reagent was used to extract total RNA from PBMCs, with at least 6 micrograms per sample. The percentages of naive CD45RAhigh/CD27high T cells were determined by flow cytometry on a PBMC aliquot from every donor. Libraries were made using 5' RACE. Sequenced using an Illumina HiSeq 2500. A second PCR of about 7 to 12 cycles was run with a J-beta primer mix and a sample-barcoded 5' primer. A unique molecular identifier was introduced onto each TCR beta cDNA molecule by a template-switch 5' adaptor carrying 12 random nucleotides. Each sample yielded at least 2.5 million CDR3-containing paired-end reads. The Mint cDNA synthesis kit, primed by a TRBC-specific oligonucleotide, was used to synthesize first-strand cDNA from all RNA. After uracil-DNA glycosylase treatment, a first 18-cycle PCR used universal primers M1SS and BC2_uni_R on all cDNA. On the study's bioinformatics: For normalization, 1 million high-quality reads, each with a distinct molecular identifier, were randomly selected from each sample. Reads with shared molecular identifiers were discarded instead of being binned into consensus sequences. MiTCR, set to a Q25 quality threshold and the strictest error-elimination algorithm, was used for CDR3 identification, clonotype clustering and error correction. A nonparametric unseen species model with Euler transformation was used to estimate a lower bound on total TCR beta diversity. In TCRdb, the public reads were trimmed at Q25 with fastp and aligned with MiXCR, with productive beta chains retained. Entries are consolidated by CDR3 protein sequence, retaining the most common genes and DNA. It is TCRdb's table, rather than the study itself, that gives the V and J calls and clone size. For this sample the table gives 850,000 to 950,000 distinct CDR3 sequences, of which 25% to 30% were detected only once. In total, the top ten clones hold 15% to 20% of the sample.

The material sequenced was blood. This receptor was obtained from a woman aged 80 or older in good health. Here the chain combines TRBV12-3 or TRBV12-4 and TRBJ1-6; tentative D gene TRBD1, with 6 bases matching. The CDR3 region: CASSFVRGAGSPLHF. In nucleotide form, the sequence is TGTGCCAGCAGTTTCGTGAGGGGGGCCGGATCACCCCTCCACTTT.